This entry lists 27 T cell receptor beta chains sequenced from one sample in a study of T cell responses to AZD1222 COVID-19 vaccine. Generated by immunoSEQ multiplex PCR, the TCRdb table keeps only in-frame clones and is missing some. The table has fewer than 200,000 clones, just under 90% seen once. The input for sequencing was peripheral blood, taken on day 0 of AZD1222 vaccination. These receptors were taken from an adult in good health.

The chain joins TRBV5-4 to TRBJ2-5; 12 nucleotides line up with TRBD2. Trimming took 6 bases from V and 2 from J; bases not matched to a gene: 5. The CDR3 loop spans 15 amino acids. Germline V gene lookup returns CDR1 SGHNT and CDR2 YYREEE (reference sequence). The CDR3 nucleotides are TGTGCCAGCACCGAAGGACTAGCGGGGCAAGAGACCCAGTACTTC. Protein product: CASTEGLAGQETQYF.

The genes are TRBV7-2 and TRBJ1-1, with D uncertain. The germline V and J ends were trimmed by 3 bases and 2 bases, with 4 bases remaining between them. From germline, CDR1 is SGHTA and CDR2 FQGNSA. The CDR3 runs 12 residues. DNA of the CDR3: TGTGCCAGCAGCTTCGGTAACACTGAAGCTTTCTTT. This sequence encodes CASSFGNTEAFF.

This rearrangement joins TRBV20-1 to TRBJ2-3; 8 nucleotides align to TRBD2. The germline V gene encodes CDR1 DFQATT and CDR2 SNEGSKA (reference sequence). V gave up 3 bases and J gave up 2 bases; unmatched junction bases: 10. The CDR3 length is 16 residues. The CDR3 region is CSASRASGGATDTQYF. The CDR3 DNA sequence: TGCAGTGCTAGTAGGGCCTCCGGGGGGGCCACAGATACGCAGTATTTT.

The J gene is TRBJ1-4, the V gene TRBV28; D uncertain. V dropped 1 base and J dropped 3 bases, with 3 bases sitting between them. The V gene's germline CDR1 is MDHEN and CDR2 SYDVKM. This CDR3 is 13 amino acids long. The CDR3: CASSLSPNEKLFF. The CDR3 coding sequence is TGTGCCAGCAGTTTATCCCCTAATGAAAAACTGTTTTTT.

This clone is classed as medium-sized (0.01 to 0.1%). Written as DNA, the CDR3 is TGTGCCAGCAGTGCATCAGGGGGCCCTTGGGGGGCAGATACGCAGTATTTT. Translated, it gives CASSASGGPWGADTQYF. The chain combines TRBV27 with TRBJ2-3, with 8 nucleotides matching TRBD1. The CDR3 has 17 amino acids. The V segment lost 5 bases and the J segment 4 bases; nucleotides outside the gene matches: 14. The germline gives CDR1 MNHEY, CDR2 SMNVEV (reference sequence).

The chain links TRBV4-1 to TRBJ2-7; D not certain. Germline V CDR1 and CDR2: MGHRA, YSYEKL. This CDR3 comprises 15 residues. The germline V and J ends were trimmed by 0 bases and 3 bases, with 12 bases remaining between them. The chain's CDR3 is CASSQDYNSFYEQYF. The CDR3 DNA is TGCGCCAGCAGCCAAGATTACAACAGTTTCTACGAGCAGTACTTC.

The chain combines TRBV28 with TRBJ1-1; D remains ambiguous. The CDR3 contains 16 residues. Germline assignment: CDR1 MDHEN and CDR2 SYDVKM. The ends were cut back, 7 bases at V and 0 bases at J, with 18 bases in the middle. The CDR3 nucleotides read TGTGCCAGCAACTCCGAGGCCGGGTCTATGAACACTGAAGCTTTCTTT. Translated, it gives CASNSEAGSMNTEAFF. The full variable domain, with the rest looked up from reference TRBV28 and TRBJ1-1, is DVKVTQSSRYLVKRTGEKVFLECVQDMDHENMFWYRQDPGLGLRLIYFSYDVKMKEKGDIPEGYSVSREKKERFSLILESASTNQTSMYLCASNSEAGSMNTEAFFGQGTRLTVV.

The chain employs TRBV6-4 and TRBJ1-6, with unresolved D. V gave up 5 bases and J gave up 7 bases, with 18 bases separating them. CDR1 is MRHNA, CDR2 SNTAGT, per germline. This CDR3 comprises 16 residues. CDR3 sequence reads: CASSSGSRGINSPLHF. In nucleotides, the CDR3 is TGTGCCAGCAGTAGCGGGAGTAGAGGGATCAATTCACCCCTCCACTTT.

The DNA for the CDR3 is TGTGCCATCAGGGCAGACTCTAGCACAGATACGCAGTATTTT. It is translated as CAIRADSSTDTQYF. The chain combines TRBV10-3 with TRBJ2-3; D not certain. CDR1 is ENHRY, CDR2 SYGVKD, per germline. V lost 6 bases, J lost 0 bases, and 10 bases lay in between. CDR3 length: 14 residues.

V is TRBV7-2 and J is TRBJ2-5, with 9 positions matching TRBD2. The V segment lost 3 bases and the J segment 4 bases; nucleotides outside the gene matches: 6. Germline lookup yields CDR1 SGHTA and CDR2 FQGNSA. The CDR3 is 15 residues long. CDR3 in DNA: TGTGCCAGCAGCTTCGTGGGACTAGCAGTAGAGACCCAGTACTTC. It specifies CASSFVGLAVETQYF.

The CDR3, as DNA: TGTGCCAGCTCACCCCGGACAGGGCGGCGGGATGAGCAGTTCTTC. This gives the protein CASSPRTGRRDEQFF. This chain links TRBV18 with TRBJ2-1; 8 nucleotides match TRBD1. V was clipped by 3 bases and J by 8 bases; unmatched bases: 9. CDR1 KGHSH and CDR2 LQKENI come from the germline V gene. This CDR3 spans 15 amino acids.

This chain uses TRBV7-2 with TRBJ1-6; D is undetermined. Between the trimmed V and J ends, which lost 2 bases and 6 bases, there was a span of 8 bases. Germline CDR1 is SGHTA and CDR2 is FQGNSA. This CDR3 is 14 amino acids long. The CDR3: CASSLFQPNSPLHF. DNA of the CDR3: TGTGCCAGCAGCTTATTCCAGCCTAATTCACCCCTCCACTTT.

This clone has only a few counts. The chain couples TRBV7-9 to TRBJ1-2; no clear D. This CDR3 spans 12 amino acids. Germline lookup yields CDR1 SEHNR and CDR2 FQNEAQ (reference sequence). V was clipped by 1 base and J by 3 bases, with 3 bases between them. The CDR3 DNA follows: TGTGCCAGCAGCTTAGGACACTATGGCTACACCTTC. Translation: CASSLGHYGYTF.

The V and J genes are TRBV10-3 and TRBJ2-7, with TRBD1 as a possible D gene (8 bases). Trimming stripped 5 bases from V and 1 base from J, with 18 bases between. From germline, CDR1 is ENHRY and CDR2 SYGVKD. The CDR3 runs 16 residues. CDR3 coding DNA: TGTGCCATCAGTCCTCCGGGAGGACAGGGTTCCTACGAGCAGTACTTC. Protein: CAISPPGGQGSYEQYF.

This chain uses TRBV28 with TRBJ2-7; 11 bases fit TRBD1. This CDR3 is 16 amino acids long. V was clipped by 4 bases and J by 0 bases; unmatched bases: 5. Germline V gene data show CDR1 as MDHEN and CDR2 as SYDVKM. DNA of the CDR3: TGTGCCAGCAGTTCGCCCGGGACAGGGGGCTCCTACGAGCAGTACTTC. It specifies CASSSPGTGGSYEQYF.

The V call is TRBV5-4, the J call TRBJ1-2; D is uncertain. This CDR3 region has 13 residues. Germline CDR1 and CDR2: SGHNT and YYREEE (reference sequence). V was cut by 2 bases and J by 8 bases, with 13 bases left in between. The CDR3 region is CASSFLDGRGYTF. CDR3 nucleotide sequence: TGTGCCAGCAGCTTCCTCGACGGGAGAGGCTACACCTTC. Filled out from reference TRBV5-4 and TRBJ1-2, the complete variable domain reads ETGVTQSPTHLIKTRGQQVTLRCSSQSGHNTVSWYQQALGQGPQFIFQYYREEENGRGNFPPRFSGLQFPNYSSELNVNALELDDSALYLCASSFLDGRGYTFGSGTRLTVV.

The chain uses TRBV5-1 and TRBJ2-7; the match to TRBD2 covers 10 bases. Unmatched junction bases numbered 8, after V lost 0 bases and J lost 2 bases. Per germline, CDR1 SGHRS and CDR2 YFSETQ. This CDR3 is 17 amino acids long. The CDR3 coding sequence is TGCGCCAGCAGCTTGGATCTTCGGACTAGCGGTACCTACGAGCAGTACTTC. It encodes CASSLDLRTSGTYEQYF.

V gene TRBV27 combines with J gene TRBJ2-2; D is uncertain. This CDR3 comprises 12 residues. Germline-derived CDR1 and CDR2 are MNHEY and SMNVEV (reference sequence). Trimming removed 6 bases at V and 1 base at J, with 3 bases between. As DNA, the CDR3 is TGTGCCAGCAGGAGGAACACCGGGGAGCTGTTTTTT. Protein product: CASRRNTGELFF.

The genes are TRBV5-5 and TRBJ1-5, with no clear D. CDR3 length: 15 residues. Germline CDR1 and CDR2: SGHKS and YYEKEE (reference sequence). V lost 4 bases and J 2 bases, leaving 13 bases between the germline ends. In DNA form, the CDR3 reads TGTGCCAGCAGCGCCCCCACAGCCGGCAATCAGCCCCAGCATTTT. It encodes CASSAPTAGNQPQHF.

The chain recombines TRBV10-1 with TRBJ1-1; D is undetermined. V lost 6 bases, J lost 5 bases, and 16 bases lay in between. The germline CDR1 and CDR2 sequences are WNHNN and SYGVQD (reference sequence). The CDR3 covers 14 residues. CDR3 protein: CASRGRGLRTEAFF. The CDR3 nucleotides are TGCGCCAGCAGGGGGAGAGGATTAAGGACTGAAGCTTTCTTT.

V usage is TRBV29-1 and J usage is TRBJ2-7; the D gene is possibly TRBD2 (5 bases). V was cut by 4 bases and J by 0 bases, with 13 bases left in between. The CDR3 consists of 14 residues. Germline assignment: CDR1 SQVTM and CDR2 ANQGSEA. The CDR3 nucleotides read TGCAGCGTTGGAAGCGGCCTCAGCTCCTACGAGCAGTACTTC. Its translation is CSVGSGLSSYEQYF.

J is TRBJ2-1 and V is TRBV7-3; 10 bases match TRBD2. V shed 5 bases and J 0 bases; nucleotides not matched to a gene: 7. Looked up from germline, CDR1 is SGHTA and CDR2 is FQGTGA. CDR3 length: 17 residues. This CDR3 is CASSVGPSGSSYNEQFF. CDR3 DNA sequence: TGTGCCAGCAGCGTAGGCCCTAGCGGGAGCTCCTACAATGAGCAGTTCTTC.

The chain uses TRBV28 and TRBJ1-2; a weak D match, TRBD1 (6 bases). Germline loops: CDR1 MDHEN, CDR2 SYDVKM. The CDR3 runs 14 residues. With 5 bases removed from V and 0 bases from J, the gap between germline ends came to 10 bases. CDR3 loop: CASSRGAANYGYTF. In nucleotides, the CDR3 is TGTGCCAGCAGTCGGGGGGCAGCTAACTATGGCTACACCTTC.

The rearrangement links TRBV5-1 to TRBJ1-2; D not resolved. Germline V gene data show CDR1 as SGHRS and CDR2 as YFSETQ. With 0 bases removed from V and 0 bases from J, the gap between germline ends came to 6 bases. The CDR3 is 14 amino acids. CDR3 amino acids: CASSLGGPNYGYTF. As DNA, the CDR3 is TGCGCCAGCAGCTTGGGCGGCCCTAACTATGGCTACACCTTC.

The rearrangement uses TRBV2 and TRBJ1-2; D is perhaps TRBD1 (6 bases). This CDR3 has 13 residues. CDR1 is SNHLY, CDR2 FYNNEI, per germline. V was cut by 6 bases and J by 12 bases, with 20 bases left in between. The CDR3 bases are TGTGCCAGCAGAATAATGGGACATCAGGACGACACCTTC. This gives the protein CASRIMGHQDDTF. Full variable domain (remainder filled in from reference TRBV2 and TRBJ1-2): EPEVTQTPSHQVTQMGQEVILRCVPISNHLYFYWYRQILGQKVEFLVSFYNNEISEKSEIFDDQFSVERPDGSNFTLKIRSTKLEDSAMYFCASRIMGHQDDTFGSGTRLTVV.

The chain employs TRBV11-3 and TRBJ1-4, with D perhaps matching TRBD1 (5 bases). The CDR3 covers 11 residues. Germline CDR1 is SGHNT and CDR2 is YENEEA. The ends were cut back, 3 bases at V and 16 bases at J, with 12 bases in the middle. CDR3 DNA: TGTGCCAGCAGCTTTCGGGACTTAGCGTTTTTT. Its protein product is CASSFRDLAFF. Using reference TRBV11-3 and TRBJ1-4 for the parts outside the CDR3, the full variable domain is EAGVVQSPRYKIIEKKQPVAFWCNPISGHNTLYWYLQNLGQGPELLIRYENEEAVDDSQLPKDRFSAERLKGVDSTLKIQPAELGDSAVYLCASSFRDLAFFGSGTQLSVL.

This clone was detected once. The identical CDR3 is also encoded by other nucleotide sequences in the sample. This chain joins TRBV6-5 and TRBJ1-6, with 10 bases matching TRBD1. The V and J ends lost 5 bases and 6 bases, in that order; junction bases with no gene match: 1. CDR3 length: 14 residues. Germline CDR1 is MNHEY and CDR2 is SVGAGI. The DNA of the CDR3 is TGTGCCAGCAGTCGGGACAGGGGTAATTCACCCCTCCACTTT. The encoded protein is CASSRDRGNSPLHF.